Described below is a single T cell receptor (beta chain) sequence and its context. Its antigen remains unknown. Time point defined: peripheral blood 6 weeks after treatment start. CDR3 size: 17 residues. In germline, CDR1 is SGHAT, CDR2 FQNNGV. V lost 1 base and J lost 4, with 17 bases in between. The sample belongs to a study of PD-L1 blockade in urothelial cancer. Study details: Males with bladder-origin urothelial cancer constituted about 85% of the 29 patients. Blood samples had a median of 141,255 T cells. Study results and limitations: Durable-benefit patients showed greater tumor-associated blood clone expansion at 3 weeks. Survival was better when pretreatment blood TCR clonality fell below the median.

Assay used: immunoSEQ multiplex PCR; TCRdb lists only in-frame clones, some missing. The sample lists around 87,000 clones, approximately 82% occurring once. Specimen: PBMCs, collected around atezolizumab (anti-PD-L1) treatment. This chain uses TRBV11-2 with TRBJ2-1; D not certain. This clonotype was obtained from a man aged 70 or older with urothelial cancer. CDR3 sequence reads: CASSLAPALPSYNEQFF. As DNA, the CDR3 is TGTGCCAGCAGCTTAGCCCCGGCACTACCAAGTTACAATGAGCAGTTCTTC.